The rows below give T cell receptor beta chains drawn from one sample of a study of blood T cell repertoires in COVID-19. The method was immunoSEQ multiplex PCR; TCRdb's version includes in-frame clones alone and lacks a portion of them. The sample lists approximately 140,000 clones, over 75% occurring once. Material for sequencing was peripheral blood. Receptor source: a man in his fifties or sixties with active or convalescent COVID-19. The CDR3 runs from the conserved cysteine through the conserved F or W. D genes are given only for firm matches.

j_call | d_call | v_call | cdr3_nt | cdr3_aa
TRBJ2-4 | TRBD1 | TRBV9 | TGTGCCAGCAGCGCCTCGACAGGGCCCGAAAACATTCAGTACTTC | CASSASTGPENIQYF
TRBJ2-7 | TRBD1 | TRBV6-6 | TGTGCCAGCAGTTACTCGGGACAGTCCTACGAGCAGTACTTC | CASSYSGQSYEQYF
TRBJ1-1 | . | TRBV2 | TGTGCCAGCACCCAAGCGGGGGGGGACACTGAAGCTTTCTTT | CASTQAGGDTEAFF
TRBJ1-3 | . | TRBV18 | TGTGCCAGCTCACCCCCGCGGCGTGGCGGCAACACCATATATTTT | CASSPPRRGGNTIYF
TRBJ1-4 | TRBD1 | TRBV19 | TGTGCCAGTAGCGGGACAGCAGCAACTAATGAAAAACTGTTTTTT | CASSGTAATNEKLFF
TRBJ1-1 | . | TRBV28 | TGTGCCAGCAGTTTCCCCCGCCGGAGGGATAACACTGAAGCTTTCTTT | CASSFPRRRDNTEAFF
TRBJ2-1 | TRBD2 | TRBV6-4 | TGTGCCAGCAGGACTAGCGGGAGAGATTACAATGAGCAGTTCTTC | CASRTSGRDYNEQFF
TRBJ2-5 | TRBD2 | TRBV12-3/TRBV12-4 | TGTGCCAGCAGTTCGACTAGCGGGGAGACCCAGTACTTC | CASSSTSGETQYF
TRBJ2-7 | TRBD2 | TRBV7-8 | TGTGCCAGCAGCTTGAGTCAGGGACTAGCGACCTACGAGCAGTACTTC | CASSLSQGLATYEQYF
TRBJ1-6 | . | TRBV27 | TGTGCCAGCAGTGGATTTCAGGGTTATAATTCACCCCTCCACTTT | CASSGFQGYNSPLHF
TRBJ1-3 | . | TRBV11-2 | TGTGCCAGCAGCTTTGAAATGCCCGGGCAGGGCGGAAACACCATATATTTT | CASSFEMPGQGGNTIYF
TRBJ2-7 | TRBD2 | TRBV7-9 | TGTGCCAGCAGCAGGACTAGCGGGGGATCCTACGAGCAGTACTTC | CASSRTSGGSYEQYF
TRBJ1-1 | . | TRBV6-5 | TGTGCCAGCAGTTACTCAAGGCAGGGGAACACTGAAGCTTTCTTT | CASSYSRQGNTEAFF
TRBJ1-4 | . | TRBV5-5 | TGTGCCAGCAGCCCGGGACAAAATACGAATGAAAAACTGTTTTTT | CASSPGQNTNEKLFF
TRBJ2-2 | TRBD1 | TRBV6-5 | TGTGCCAGCAGATGGGGGGACAGGGTGACCGGGGAGCTGTTTTTT | CASRWGDRVTGELFF
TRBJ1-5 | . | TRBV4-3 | TGCGCCAGCAGCCGAACAACAGGGCCGGGCAATCAGCCCCAGCATTTT | CASSRTTGPGNQPQHF
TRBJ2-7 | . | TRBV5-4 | TGTGCCAGCAGCTGGACAGTCTCAGGGGAGCAGTACTTC | CASSWTVSGEQYF
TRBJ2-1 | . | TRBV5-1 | TGCGCCAGCAGCTTGTTCGGCGGAAACTCCTACAATGAGCAGTTCTTC | CASSLFGGNSYNEQFF
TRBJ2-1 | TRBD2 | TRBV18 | TGTGCCAGCTCGCCCCCTAGCGGGAGGGCCAATGAGCAGTTCTTC | CASSPPSGRANEQFF
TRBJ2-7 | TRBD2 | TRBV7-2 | TGTGCCAGCAAATTGGTAGGCGGGAGGGCCGGTCGGGAGCAGTACTTC | CASKLVGGRAGREQYF
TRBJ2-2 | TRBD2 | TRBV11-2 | TGTGCCAGCAGCCCGCGCGGCGGGAGGGGTTCCGGGGAGCTGTTTTTT | CASSPRGGRGSGELFF